These T cell receptor beta chains were read from a single sample in a study of response to subunit inactivated influenza vaccine. TCRdb analysed the RT-PCR reads with MiXCR anew, one entry per CDR3 protein. The sample carries approximately 570,000 distinct CDR3 sequences, 7.5% to 8.5% recorded once. Here the sequenced sample was PBMCs from blood, taken roughly 24 months after vaccination. The receptors originated from a man in his fifties or sixties who received an inactivated influenza vaccine. CDR3s include the opening cysteine and the closing phenylalanine or tryptophan. D genes are given only for firm matches. The size field is filled for only some rows; it gives once, few, many or a size class.

V gene	J gene	clone size	D gene	CDR3 protein	CDR3 DNA
TRBV3-1	TRBJ2-2	few	-	CASSQVWGTGELFF	TGTGCCAGCAGCCAAGTTTGGGGGACCGGGGAGCTGTTTTTT
TRBV12-3/TRBV12-4	TRBJ2-1	few	TRBD2	CASSSNRGGTSAIEQFF	TGTGCCAGCAGTTCAAACCGGGGAGGGACTAGCGCCATTGAGCAGTTCTTC
TRBV30	TRBJ2-3	-	TRBD2	CAWSPAVGLAGAYTDTQYF	TGTGCCTGGAGCCCAGCCGTGGGACTAGCTGGGGCCTACACAGATACGCAGTATTTT
TRBV20-1	TRBJ1-3	few	-	CSASPGPAAGNTIYF	TGCAGTGCTTCCCCTGGTCCCGCGGCGGGAAACACCATATATTTT
TRBV5-6	TRBJ2-7	few	TRBD2	CASSLSSGTSRLFQYF	TGTGCCAGCAGCTTGTCCTCCGGGACTAGCAGACTTTTTCAGTACTTC
TRBV18	TRBJ2-3	few	-	CASSPRGYGTDTQYF	TGTGCCAGCTCACCGAGAGGCTACGGCACAGATACGCAGTATTTT
TRBV20-1	TRBJ2-7	-	TRBD1	CSARGIQGGYEQYF	TGCAGTGCTAGAGGAATACAGGGGGGATACGAGCAGTACTTC
TRBV6-1	TRBJ2-3	many	-	CASRMDRTDTQYF	TGTGCCAGCAGGATGGACAGAACAGATACGCAGTATTTT
TRBV6-5	TRBJ2-7	-	-	CASSFSAQLSYEQYF	TGTGCCAGCAGTTTCTCGGCTCAGCTCTCCTACGAGCAGTACTTC
TRBV7-2	TRBJ2-7	many	-	CASSLERSYEQYF	TGTGCCAGCAGCTTAGAAAGGTCCTACGAGCAGTACTTC
TRBV25-1	TRBJ2-7	-	-	CASSVTGGAGEQYF	TGTGCCAGCAGTGTCACAGGGGGGGCCGGCGAGCAGTACTTC
TRBV20-1	TRBJ2-3	few	-	CSARQISITDTQYF	TGCAGTGCTAGACAAATCTCAATCACAGATACGCAGTATTTT
TRBV20-1	TRBJ2-7	few	-	CSARDIALDPEQYF	TGCAGTGCTAGAGATATAGCCCTGGACCCCGAGCAGTACTTC
TRBV5-6	TRBJ1-4	-	-	CASSFWKGHEKLFF	TGTGCCAGCAGCTTCTGGAAGGGCCACGAAAAACTGTTTTTT